The 31 T cell receptor beta chains reported below all come from one sample, sequenced in a study of cytomegalovirus exposure and HLA in healthy donors. The PCR had 60 Vbeta and 13 Jbeta primers. This table comes from immunoSEQ multiplex PCR, and its TCRdb copy is limited to in-frame clones, with some not included. The table lists more than 85,000 clones, roughly 76% of them singletons. Input material: PBMCs. Receptors were obtained from a woman aged 50 to 60 in good health and CMV-seropositive.

This clone was observed a single time. The genes are TRBV27 and TRBJ1-1; unclear D gene. Germline CDR1 reads MNHEY; CDR2 reads SMNVEV (reference sequence). The germline V and J ends were trimmed by 6 bases and 0 bases, with 5 bases remaining between them. The CDR3 runs 12 residues. The CDR3 region has the DNA TGTGCCAGCAGATCTATGAACACTGAAGCTTTCTTT. The encoded protein is CASRSMNTEAFF.

Only a few counts were recorded for this clone. This chain connects TRBV2 to TRBJ2-1, with 13 bases lining up with TRBD2. J was trimmed by 7 bases and V by 6 bases; bases with no gene match: 12. Germline V CDR1 and CDR2: SNHLY, FYNNEI. The CDR3 is 17 residues long. In nucleotides, the CDR3 is TGTGCCAGCAGATACCGAAGTTCGACTAGCGGGAGGAATGAGCAGTTCTTC. Translating gives CASRYRSSTSGRNEQFF. The complete variable domain, with remaining parts taken from reference TRBV2 and TRBJ2-1, reads EPEVTQTPSHQVTQMGQEVILRCVPISNHLYFYWYRQILGQKVEFLVSFYNNEISEKSEIFDDQFSVERPDGSNFTLKIRSTKLEDSAMYFCASRYRSSTSGRNEQFFGPGTRLTVL.

The chain has TRBV19 and TRBJ2-2, with D tentatively TRBD2 (6 bases). The germline V and J ends were trimmed by 8 bases and 5 bases, with 15 bases remaining between them. This CDR3 is 14 amino acids long. Germline-derived CDR1 and CDR2 are LNHDA and SQIVND (reference sequence). In DNA form, the CDR3 reads TGTGCCAGTGATGGCGGGGTCGGGACCGGGGAGCTGTTTTTT. The encoded protein is CASDGGVGTGELFF.

This rearrangement joins TRBV19 to TRBJ2-3; 10 bases fit TRBD1. Germline V lookup: CDR1 LNHDA, CDR2 SQIVND (reference sequence). The CDR3 consists of 15 residues. Trimming took 4 bases from V and 1 from J; bases not matched to a gene: 2. The CDR3 loop reads CASSRGTGGTDTQYF. The DNA of the CDR3 is TGTGCCAGTAGTAGGGGGACAGGGGGCACAGATACGCAGTATTTT.

The V and J genes are TRBV9 and TRBJ2-7, with 8 bases fitting TRBD2. CDR3 length: 14 amino acids. After removal of 4 bases from V and 2 bases from J, the junction contained 5 bases not matched to a gene. Germline CDR1 and CDR2: SGDLS and YYNGEE. CDR3 sequence: CASSLGGGTYEQYF. The CDR3 nucleotides are TGTGCCAGCAGCTTGGGCGGGGGGACCTACGAGCAGTACTTC.

CDR3 coding DNA: TGCGCCAGCAGCCAAGTACCCTCAGGGGGATCGGAGTTCTTC. Its protein is CASSQVPSGGSEFF. The chain employs TRBV4-1 and TRBJ2-1; the match to TRBD1 covers 7 bases. After removal of 1 base from V and 14 bases from J, the junction contained 11 bases not matched to a gene. Germline V gives CDR1 MGHRA, CDR2 YSYEKL. The CDR3 is 14 residues long.

The gene calls are TRBV15 and TRBJ2-3, with D possibly TRBD2 on 5 matching bases. Germline loops: CDR1 LNHNV, CDR2 YYDKDF (reference sequence). V was shortened by 1 base and J by 3 bases, with 11 bases between the two germline ends. The CDR3 runs 15 residues. This CDR3 is CATSRVRAGTDTQYF. DNA for the CDR3: TGTGCCACCAGCAGAGTGAGGGCCGGGACAGATACGCAGTATTTT.

This clone was counted at least ten times. The chain uses TRBV29-1 and TRBJ2-1; 7 nucleotides line up with TRBD1. This CDR3 has 15 residues. The germline V gene encodes CDR1 SQVTM and CDR2 ANQGSEA. The CDR3 sequence: CNYSGGPRSYNEQFF. The CDR3 bases are TGCAACTACTCAGGGGGACCTCGCTCCTACAATGAGCAGTTCTTC.

This rearrangement joins TRBV6-4 to TRBJ2-2, with 7 positions matching TRBD2. CDR1 and CDR2 from the germline V gene are MRHNA and SNTAGT. The length of the CDR3 is 16 residues. V was clipped by 1 base and J by 0 bases; unmatched bases: 2. The CDR3 here is CASSDWAGANTGELFF. The CDR3 bases are TGTGCCAGCAGTGACTGGGCGGGGGCGAACACCGGGGAGCTGTTTTTT.

A few counts support this clone. The V and J genes are TRBV4-3 and TRBJ2-2; D gene unclear. In germline, CDR1 is LGHNA, CDR2 YSLEER. V was pared by 2 bases and J by 3 bases, with 4 bases between. The CDR3 contains 13 residues. The CDR3 reads CASSQLYTGELFF. For the CDR3, the DNA is TGCGCCAGCAGCCAATTATACACCGGGGAGCTGTTTTTT.

V is TRBV4-3 and J is TRBJ2-7, with 10 nucleotides matching TRBD1. V was pared by 4 bases and J by 2 bases, with 2 bases of the junction left unmatched. The CDR3 spans 14 residues. The V gene's germline CDR1 is LGHNA and CDR2 YSLEER. CDR3 in amino acids: CASSRGQGAYEQYF. CDR3 coding DNA: TGCGCCAGCAGCCGCGGACAGGGGGCCTACGAGCAGTACTTC.

The chain carries TRBV9 and TRBJ1-1, with 7 bases fitting TRBD1. This CDR3 is built from 11 residues. Per the germline V gene, CDR1 is SGDLS and CDR2 is YYNGEE. V lost 3 bases and J lost 10; bases outside the gene matches: 3. The CDR3 sequence: CASSGNRGAFF. In DNA form, the CDR3 reads TGTGCCAGCAGCGGAAACAGGGGAGCTTTCTTT. The entire variable domain, with the rest obtained from reference TRBV9 and TRBJ1-1, is as follows: DSGVTQTPKHLITATGQRVTLRCSPRSGDLSVYWYQQSLDQGLQFLIQYYNGEERAKGNILERFSAQQFPDLHSELNLSSLELGDSALYFCASSGNRGAFFGQGTRLTVV.

The gene calls are TRBV9 and TRBJ2-5; 9 positions match TRBD2. The CDR3 sequence is 13 residues long. Germline lookup yields CDR1 SGDLS and CDR2 YYNGEE. Unmatched junction bases numbered 6, after V lost 7 bases and J lost 5 bases. This chain's CDR3 is CASAAGGRETQYF. CDR3 bases: TGTGCCAGCGCGGCGGGGGGGCGGGAGACCCAGTACTTC.

A word on this clone: Its ends do not fully match the called genes, so a read error is possible. The rearrangement joins TRBV5-4 to TRBJ2-5; D unresolved. CDR1 and CDR2 (germline): SGHNT, YYREEE (reference sequence). The CDR3 is made up of 14 amino acids. In nucleotides, the CDR3 is TGTGCCAGCAGTTTGGAAGCCATCCGAAAGACCCAGTACTTC. The encoded protein is CASSLEAIRKTQYF.

The V and J genes are TRBV5-4 and TRBJ2-2; D possibly corresponds to TRBD2 (6 bases). CDR3 length: 16 residues. V was shortened by 2 bases and J by 4 bases, with 15 bases between the two germline ends. CDR1 and CDR2 from the germline V gene are SGHNT and YYREEE (reference sequence). CDR3 nucleotide sequence: TGTGCCAGCAGCTTTATGGGGGACTCTCCCACCGGGGAGCTGTTTTTT. This gives the protein CASSFMGDSPTGELFF.

The genes are TRBV7-9 and TRBJ1-1, with 7 bases lining up with TRBD1. Trimming cost V 1 base and J 14 bases; bases outside gene matches: 10. This CDR3 region has 13 residues. Germline V gives CDR1 SEHNR, CDR2 FQNEAQ (reference sequence). CDR3 amino acids: CASSLGVTGCHFF. CDR3 DNA sequence: TGTGCCAGCAGCTTAGGTGTGACAGGGTGCCACTTCTTT.

This chain joins TRBV6-5 and TRBJ2-7; 9 bases are a match to TRBD2. CDR1 and CDR2 from the germline V gene are MNHEY and SVGAGI. V shed 6 bases, J shed 5 bases, and the junction held 11 bases outside the gene matches. The CDR3 runs to 15 residues. CDR3 DNA: TGTGCCAGCAGCCCCGGGCTAGCGGGATCCCACGAGCAGTACTTC. Translating gives CASSPGLAGSHEQYF.

The V gene is TRBV7-8, the J gene TRBJ2-7, with 12 bases matching TRBD1. Germline V CDR1 and CDR2: SGHVS, FQNEAQ. The CDR3 spans 19 residues. V gave up 4 bases and J gave up 6 bases; unmatched junction bases: 19. CDR3 DNA: TGTGCCAGCAGCTCCTCCCGGGACAGGGGGCGCTTGGTTGTCGGCGAGCAGTACTTC. Translated, it gives CASSSSRDRGRLVVGEQYF.

The chain joins TRBV9 to TRBJ1-1; 7 nucleotides line up with TRBD1. Germline V lookup: CDR1 SGDLS, CDR2 YYNGEE. The CDR3 covers 16 residues. The trim removed 4 bases at V and 0 bases at J, leaving 9 bases unmatched. CDR3 in DNA: TGTGCCAGCAGCCCCCGGGACAGTTCTATGAACACTGAAGCTTTCTTT. Translating gives CASSPRDSSMNTEAFF.

V usage is TRBV2 and J usage is TRBJ2-2; 9 bases are shared with TRBD2. CDR3 length equals 14 residues. CDR1 and CDR2 from the germline V gene are SNHLY and FYNNEI. Trimming cost V 5 bases and J 7 bases; bases outside gene matches: 5. The chain's CDR3 is CASSRGGGGGELFF. The CDR3 region has the DNA TGTGCCAGCAGTCGCGGGGGGGGTGGCGGGGAGCTGTTTTTT.

This clone was picked up a small number of times. The genes are TRBV7-2 and TRBJ2-3; 7 nucleotides agree with TRBD2. CDR1 and CDR2 from the germline V gene are SGHTA and FQGNSA. J gave up 1 base and V 1 base, and 2 bases lay outside the gene matches. The CDR3 extends over 15 amino acids. CDR3 residues: CASSLGRGGTDTQYF. In DNA form, the CDR3 reads TGTGCCAGCAGCTTAGGACGGGGGGGCACAGATACGCAGTATTTT. Drawing the rest from reference TRBV7-2 and TRBJ2-3, the complete variable domain is GAGVSQSPSNKVTEKGKDVELRCDPISGHTALYWYRQSLGQGLEFLIYFQGNSAPDKSGLPSDRFSAERTGGSVSTLTIQRTQQEDSAVYLCASSLGRGGTDTQYFGPGTRLTVL.

The J gene is TRBJ2-5, the V gene TRBV6-5; 8 bases are a match to TRBD1. This CDR3 spans 15 amino acids. Germline V lookup: CDR1 MNHEY, CDR2 SVGAGI. V was clipped by 2 bases and J by 0 bases; unmatched bases: 2. The CDR3 region has the DNA TGTGCCAGCAGTTACCGGACAGGGTACCAAGAGACCCAGTACTTC. Its protein is CASSYRTGYQETQYF.

CDR3 region: CTSSHPGGNVNTEAFF. DNA for the CDR3: TGCACCAGCAGCCACCCAGGGGGCAACGTGAACACTGAAGCTTTCTTT. This rearrangement joins TRBV1 to TRBJ1-1; the table assigns TRBD1, which was not confirmed against the DNA. TRBV1 is described as a pseudogene. The CDR3 length is 16 residues.

The V call is TRBV19, the J call TRBJ1-2; D is unresolved. The CDR3 has 12 residues. Germline lookup yields CDR1 LNHDA and CDR2 SQIVND (reference sequence). V was pared by 7 bases and J by 5 bases, with 11 bases between. CDR3 residues: CASTNDRYGYTF. CDR3 coding DNA: TGTGCCAGTACAAATGATCGGTATGGCTACACCTTC.

V is TRBV19 and J is TRBJ1-2; D might be TRBD1 (5 bases). This CDR3 is 12 amino acids long. The V and J ends lost 6 bases and 8 bases respectively, with 13 bases between them. Germline lookup yields CDR1 LNHDA and CDR2 SQIVND (reference sequence). The CDR3 loop is CASRARARGYTF. The CDR3 bases are TGTGCCAGTAGGGCCAGGGCGCGAGGCTACACCTTC.

Comments on this clone: One end of the junction does not line up with germline, which may come from a read error. The CDR3 DNA follows: TGTGCCAGCAGCTTAGAGACTGGGGCCAACGGCCTGACTTTC. Its protein product is CASSLETGANGLTF. The chain recombines TRBV7-2 with TRBJ2-6; D is perhaps TRBD1 (5 bases). The CDR3 covers 14 residues. CDR1 is SGHTA and CDR2 is FQGNSA in the germline V gene.

The V call is TRBV10-3, the J call TRBJ1-1; D is possibly TRBD1 (6 bases). V dropped 3 bases and J dropped 0 bases, with 8 bases sitting between them. Germline V CDR1 and CDR2: ENHRY, SYGVKD. The CDR3 covers 14 residues. The CDR3 DNA reads TGTGCCATCAGTGAAGGGGACATGAACACTGAAGCTTTCTTT. It is translated as CAISEGDMNTEAFF.

This chain uses TRBV7-2 with TRBJ2-5; perhaps TRBD2 as D (5 bases). The germline V and J ends were trimmed by 4 bases and 7 bases, with 13 bases remaining between them. This CDR3 has 13 amino acids. CDR1 and CDR2 (germline): SGHTA, FQGNSA. The CDR3 DNA follows: TGTGCCAGCAGCTCAGTCCAAGAGGGGACCCAGTACTTC. Residues: CASSSVQEGTQYF.

V and J are TRBV27 and TRBJ1-5; 7 bases fit TRBD1. CDR3 length: 16 residues. V trimming: 6 bases; J trimming: 2 bases; junction bases outside the gene matches: 10. Germline CDR1 is MNHEY and CDR2 is SMNVEV (reference sequence). The CDR3 region is CASRGSQGDRNQPQHF. DNA of the CDR3: TGTGCCAGCAGGGGATCTCAGGGGGATCGCAATCAGCCCCAGCATTTT.

The J gene is TRBJ2-1, the V gene TRBV27; D perhaps matches TRBD1 (5 bases). The CDR3 extends over 13 amino acids. The germline gives CDR1 MNHEY, CDR2 SMNVEV (reference sequence). Trimming removed 5 bases from V and 6 bases from J, with 11 bases in between. The CDR3: CASSTQGFNEQFF. CDR3 coding DNA: TGTGCCAGCAGTACCCAGGGATTCAATGAGCAGTTCTTC.

The rearrangement joins TRBV5-1 to TRBJ2-5; 8 bases fit TRBD1. Germline CDR1 is SGHRS and CDR2 is YFSETQ. This CDR3 comprises 14 residues. V lost 4 bases and J lost 0; bases outside the gene matches: 2. The CDR3 spells CASSTQGDQETQYF. DNA for the CDR3: TGCGCCAGCAGCACACAGGGGGACCAAGAGACCCAGTACTTC.